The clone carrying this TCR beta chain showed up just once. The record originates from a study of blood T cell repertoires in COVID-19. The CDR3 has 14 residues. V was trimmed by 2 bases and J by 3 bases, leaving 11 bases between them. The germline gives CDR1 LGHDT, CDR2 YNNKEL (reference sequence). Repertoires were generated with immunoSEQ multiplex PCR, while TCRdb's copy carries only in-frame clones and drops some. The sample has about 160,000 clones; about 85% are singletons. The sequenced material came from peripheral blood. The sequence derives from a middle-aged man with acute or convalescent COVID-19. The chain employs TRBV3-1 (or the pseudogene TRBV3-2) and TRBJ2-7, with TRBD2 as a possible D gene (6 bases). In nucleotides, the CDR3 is TGTGCCAGCAGCCAAACCGGGACTCTCTACGAGCAGTACTTC. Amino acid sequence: CASSQTGTLYEQYF.